This T cell receptor beta chain is from a study of identifying expanded T cells in peripheral blood. Collection occurred without any documented infections or immune events in donors. Study outcomes and limitations: Across healthy donors, higher total template counts meant significantly greater roughly two-week count variance. Roughly 1.2 clones differed between technical replicates, versus roughly 16 and 20 over time.

TCRdb's table, derived via immunoSEQ multiplex PCR, lists solely in-frame clones and lacks some. Of under 85,000 clones in the sample, over 80% are singletons; the top ten hold around a fifth. V lost 5 bases and J 3 bases, leaving 14 bases between the germline ends. The CDR3 is made up of 14 amino acids. Germline V gene data show CDR1 as LGHNA and CDR2 as YSLEER. About this clone: Its matching antigen is unknown.

The receptor was isolated from a person aged 18 to 70 in good health. The V gene is TRBV4-3, the J gene TRBJ2-7; perhaps TRBD1 as D (5 bases). Input material: blood. The CDR3 loop is CASSYAKGNYEQYF. CDR3 coding DNA: TGCGCCAGCAGCTACGCGAAGGGGAACTACGAGCAGTACTTC.